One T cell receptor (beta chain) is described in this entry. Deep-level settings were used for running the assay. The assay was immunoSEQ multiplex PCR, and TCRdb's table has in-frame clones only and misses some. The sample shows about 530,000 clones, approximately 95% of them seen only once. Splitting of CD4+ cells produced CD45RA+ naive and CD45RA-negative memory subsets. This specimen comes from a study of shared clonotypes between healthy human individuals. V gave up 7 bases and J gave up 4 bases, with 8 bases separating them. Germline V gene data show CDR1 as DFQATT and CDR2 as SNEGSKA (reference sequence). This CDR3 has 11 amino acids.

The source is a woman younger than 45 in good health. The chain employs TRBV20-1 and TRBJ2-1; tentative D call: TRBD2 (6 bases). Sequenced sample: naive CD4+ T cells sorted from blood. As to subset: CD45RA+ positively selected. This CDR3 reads CSGREYNEQFF. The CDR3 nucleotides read TGCAGTGGTCGGGAGTACAATGAGCAGTTCTTC.